This TCR beta chain emerged from a study of T cells after posttransplantation cyclophosphamide listed by TCRdb under 2016. At the level of the whole study: T cell repertoire reconstitution was tracked by TRB sequencing after myeloablative bone marrow transplantation in which posttransplantation cyclophosphamide was used as GVHD prophylaxis. Up to 3 additional blood samples from 2 to 5.2 years after transplant were also TRB-sequenced in 3 patients, as was pretransplant blood from a handful of patients. Blood from every one of the approximately 36 PTCy patients who had 1-year posttransplant specimens underwent TRB sequencing. Because TRA and TRB clonality correlated tightly in fewer than 10 samples, the subsequent TCR analyses were limited to TRB only. Public TRB sequences were searched against a database of over 3,600 sequences associated with responses to pathogens, tumor antigens, self-antigens and alloantigens. Samples from about 33 PTCy-treated patients and approximately 15 related bone marrow donors of those patients were subjected to antigen receptor sequencing.

Genomic DNA was the input for TRB sequencing, which was run either with the immunoSEQ assay at survey resolution or with the hsTCRB kit. As for how the authors treated the data: Initial read processing used immunoSEQ software, and repertoire analyses used the LymphoSeq R package. Clonality was computed as 1 minus normalized Shannon entropy; Gini coefficient was also calculated for each TRB dataset. To infer phenotypes in unsorted samples, TRB sequences from sorted subsets of the recipient or donor were mapped onto the unsorted samples of the same recipient. TCRdb took over this immuneACCESS table, retaining in-frame rearrangements with V and J assigned. Such tables are incomplete; in checked studies, under half of the missing clones stem from an unresolved V gene, and the remainder is unexplained. D and trimming were read from the DNA, whereas the V and J calls and clone size are those reported in that table. This sample comprises about 21,000 clones, approximately 98% of them detected only once. The ten largest clones take up under 0.15% of the sample.

Peripheral blood samples were provided by related bone marrow donors on the day of marrow donation. Viable CD3+CD4+ or CD3+CD8+ cells that were CCR7+CD45RA+CD45RO-CD95-CD27+CD28+ were defined as naive T cells. Peripheral blood and bone marrow mononuclear cells were isolated by Ficoll-Hypaque density centrifugation and were cryopreserved. FACS on a FACSAria II was used to sort CD4+ and CD8+ T cells, including the naive and memory subsets. The CDR3 has 15 amino acids, counting the end cysteine and phenylalanine. Kept here is only the CDR3 DNA, which spans 45 bases and is read in frame from base 1. At the junction V is shortened by 0 bases and J by 5 bases, with 10 bases in between. Sequences MGHRA (CDR1) and YSYEKL (CDR2) are obtained from the germline V gene. Study-level results and caveats: The TRB repertoires of T cells infiltrating skin or the GI tract showed only limited overlap with the TRB repertoires found in blood. Donor-recipient similarity was low at 1-2 months but increased during the first year, and donor CD8+ memory clones often dominated later blood repertoires. Across about 40 patients, TRB clonality was highly associated with recipient CMV seropositivity and CMV reactivation, and PTCy diversity was similar to diversity in CNI/methotrexate controls.

As to this clone: The antigen it binds to is not known. Base qualities are missing; no much larger clone stands one base away.

The clonotype originates from a man between 35 and 55 years old in good health, CMV-negative, and a related stem cell transplant donor. Sequences were obtained from naive CD8+ T cells sorted from PBMCs. This sequence uses TRBV4-1 and TRBJ1-4; a tentative D call is TRBD1 (5 bases match). The CDR3 has the sequence CASSQDPGRNEKLFF. The DNA is TGCGCCAGCAGCCAAGACCCAGGGAGGAATGAAAAACTGTTTTTT.